Listed below are T cell receptor beta chains from one sample, sequenced in a study of quantifying T cell responses using KT2 cells. TCRdb recomputed calls from the UMI-ligation and nested PCR reads with MiXCR, one row per CDR3 protein. The sample shows approximately 41,000 distinct CDR3 sequences, over 15% of them seen only once. Sequences were obtained from PBMCs spiked with cells of the T cell clone KT2. The source is a human donor. CDR3s include the opening cysteine and the closing phenylalanine or tryptophan. D genes are given only for firm matches. Not every row has a clone size; where given, it reads once, few, many or a size class.

j_call,d_call,clone_size,v_call,cdr3_aa,cdr3_nt
TRBJ1-1,-,few,TRBV4-1,CASSQPTGYEAFF,TGCGCCAGCAGTCAACCTACAGGCTATGAAGCTTTCTTT
TRBJ2-5,TRBD2,few,TRBV7-8,CASSRRENQETQYF,TGTGCCAGCAGTCGGCGGGAGAACCAAGAGACCCAGTACTTC
TRBJ1-4,-,-,TRBV6-5,CASSRFDRNEKLFF,TGTGCCAGCAGTCGATTTGATAGAAATGAAAAACTGTTTTTT
TRBJ2-2,-,few,TRBV20-1,CSARPGQNTGELFF,TGCAGTGCTAGACCGGGACAGAACACCGGGGAGCTGTTTTTT
TRBJ2-1,-,-,TRBV21-1,CASSKKVTGNFNEQFF,TGTGCCAGCAGCAAAAAGGTGACAGGGAATTTCAATGAGCAGTTCTTC
TRBJ2-3,TRBD1,few,TRBV6-6,CASSYDRGRATDTQYF,TGTGCCAGCAGTTACGACAGGGGGCGCGCAACAGATACGCAGTATTTT
TRBJ2-4,TRBD1,-,TRBV6-5,CASSFTDRGLNIQYF,TGTGCCAGCAGTTTCACGGACAGGGGGCTAAACATTCAGTACTTC
TRBJ2-6,-,few,TRBV5-1,CASSQRGRGNGANVLTF,TGCGCCAGCAGCCAACGGGGACGGGGCAATGGGGCCAACGTCCTGACTTTC
TRBJ1-1,TRBD1,few,TRBV7-2,CASSSPTGATEAFF,TGTGCCAGCAGCTCTCCGACAGGGGCAACTGAAGCTTTCTTT
TRBJ1-1,-,-,TRBV20-1,CSANSPGSTEAFF,TGCAGTGCGAACTCGCCAGGGAGTACTGAAGCTTTCTTT
TRBJ1-6,-,-,TRBV6-5,CASSYKIGVRNSPLHF,TGTGCCAGCAGTTACAAGATTGGGGTGAGGAATTCACCCCTCCACTTT
TRBJ1-2,-,few,TRBV20-1,CSGGGAASSGGYTF,TGCAGTGGTGGCGGGGCCGCGTCGTCTGGGGGCTACACCTTC
TRBJ2-2,-,-,TRBV12-5,CASGLSPRAGELFF,TGTGCTAGTGGTTTGTCACCAAGAGCCGGGGAGCTGTTTTTT
TRBJ2-1,TRBD2,-,TRBV23-1,CASSPLRTSRSLSYNEQFF,TGCGCCAGCAGTCCCCTCCGGACTAGCAGATCCCTCTCCTACAATGAGCAGTTCTTC
TRBJ2-5,-,-,TRBV7-2,CASSLVVGETQYF,TGTGCCAGCAGCCTCGTCGTTGGTGAGACCCAGTACTTC
TRBJ1-2,TRBD1,-,TRBV12-3/TRBV12-4,CASSLAGTGGTLNGYTF,TGTGCCAGCAGTTTAGCGGGGACAGGGGGCACTTTGAATGGCTACACCTTC
TRBJ2-7,-,-,TRBV3-1,CASSQGRSSYEQYF,TGTGCCAGCAGCCAGGGACGAAGCTCCTACGAGCAGTACTTC
TRBJ1-1,-,few,TRBV5-1,CASSLEGRNTEAFF,TGCGCCAGCAGCTTGGAAGGGAGGAACACTGAAGCTTTCTTT
TRBJ1-6,-,-,TRBV4-1,CASSNTNRDKGSPLHF,TGCGCCAGCAGCAACACCAATCGGGACAAGGGATCACCCCTCCACTTT
TRBJ2-7,TRBD1,few,TRBV12-3/TRBV12-4,CASSLVVDRAQQYF,TGTGCCAGCAGTTTAGTCGTGGACAGGGCTCAGCAGTACTTC
TRBJ1-1,-,-,TRBV9,CASSVGSGNTEAFF,TGTGCCAGCAGCGTAGGGTCAGGTAACACTGAAGCTTTCTTT
TRBJ1-5,TRBD1,-,TRBV20-1,CSATQGGGGQPQHF,TGCAGTGCTACGCAGGGGGGAGGTGGACAGCCCCAGCATTTT
TRBJ2-7,TRBD1,-,TRBV5-1,CASSLRDRGFYEQYF,TGCGCCAGCAGCTTAAGAGACAGGGGGTTTTACGAGCAGTACTTC
TRBJ2-6,-,-,TRBV7-9,CASSAQLSGANVLTF,TGTGCCAGCAGCGCACAGCTCTCCGGGGCCAACGTCCTGACTTTC
TRBJ1-3,TRBD1,-,TRBV12-3/TRBV12-4,CASSRVAGQGKISGNTIYF,TGTGCCAGCAGTCGAGTCGCCGGACAGGGGAAAATCTCTGGAAACACCATATATTTT
TRBJ1-5,-,few,TRBV5-1,CASRPDGGAVNQPQHF,TGCGCCAGCAGACCCGACGGGGGGGCCGTCAATCAGCCCCAGCATTTT
TRBJ2-5,-,-,TRBV15,CATSRGRSQETQYF,TGTGCCACCAGCAGAGGGAGGAGCCAAGAGACCCAGTACTTC
TRBJ2-7,TRBD2,many,TRBV5-4,CASSLGGGRSPDEQYF,TGTGCCAGCAGCTTGGGCGGGGGACGTTCACCGGACGAGCAGTACTTC
TRBJ2-7,-,-,TRBV12-3/TRBV12-4,CASSLAGTYEQYF,TGTGCCAGCAGCCTGGCGGGGACCTACGAGCAGTACTTC
TRBJ2-1,-,-,TRBV2,CASSDRGLATYNEQFF,TGTGCCAGCAGCGACAGGGGACTAGCTACCTACAATGAGCAGTTCTTC
TRBJ2-1,TRBD1,-,TRBV18,CASSPSTGGNSYNEQFF,TGTGCCAGCTCACCCTCTACAGGGGGCAACTCCTACAATGAGCAGTTCTTC
TRBJ2-7,-,few,TRBV7-9,CASSSQGSEQYF,TGTGCCAGCAGCTCCCAAGGTAGCGAGCAGTACTTC
TRBJ2-5,TRBD1,-,TRBV5-1,CASRPTGTLETQYF,TGCGCCAGCCGCCCGACAGGGACCTTAGAGACCCAGTACTTC
TRBJ2-6,TRBD1,-,TRBV6-6,CASSYGQGATSGANVLTF,TGTGCCAGCAGTTACGGACAGGGGGCGACCTCTGGGGCCAACGTCCTGACTTTC
TRBJ2-1,TRBD2,few,TRBV7-9,CASSPLSGVQFF,TGTGCCAGCAGCCCCCTCAGCGGGGTTCAGTTCTTC
TRBJ2-1,TRBD2,few,TRBV9,CASSSTSGGGYNEQFF,TGTGCCAGCAGCTCCACTAGCGGGGGAGGCTACAATGAGCAGTTCTTC
TRBJ2-1,TRBD2,many,TRBV6-2/TRBV6-3,CASSSPLAGGRSEQFF,TGTGCCAGCAGTTCCCCACTAGCGGGAGGTAGGAGTGAGCAGTTCTTC
TRBJ2-5,-,few,TRBV5-1,CASTGTTQETQYF,TGCGCCAGCACCGGGACGACACAAGAGACCCAGTACTTC
TRBJ2-5,TRBD1,-,TRBV2,CASRMTGSVQETQYF,TGTGCCAGCAGAATGACAGGGAGTGTCCAAGAGACCCAGTACTTC
TRBJ2-2,-,-,TRBV25-1,CASSDTTANTGELFF,TGTGCCAGCAGTGACACGACTGCGAACACCGGGGAGCTGTTTTTT
TRBJ2-3,TRBD2,-,TRBV20-1,CSASPPSGRGATDTQYF,TGCAGTGCTAGCCCCCCTAGCGGGAGAGGGGCCACAGATACGCAGTATTTT
TRBJ2-5,-,-,TRBV5-1,CASSLMGSYQETQYF,TGCGCCAGCAGCCTGATGGGAAGTTACCAAGAGACCCAGTACTTC
TRBJ2-1,-,few,TRBV27,CASSLGLQTYNEQFF,TGTGCCAGCAGTTTAGGACTACAAACGTACAATGAGCAGTTCTTC
TRBJ2-2,-,few,TRBV20-1,CSAKQGANTGELFF,TGCAGTGCTAAACAGGGAGCGAACACCGGGGAGCTGTTTTTT
TRBJ1-5,-,few,TRBV27,CASRRGDQPQHF,TGTGCCAGCAGACGAGGGGATCAGCCCCAGCATTTT
TRBJ2-1,TRBD2,-,TRBV11-2,CASSLISQLGSGGGGQFF,TGTGCCAGCAGCTTAATCTCCCAACTAGGGAGCGGGGGGGGAGGGCAGTTCTTC
TRBJ1-1,-,many,TRBV15,CATSRRRAGMEAFF,TGTGCCACCAGCAGAAGACGCGCAGGGATGGAAGCTTTCTTT
TRBJ2-5,TRBD2,many,TRBV18,CASSPLGLGYQETQYF,TGTGCCAGCTCACCACTGGGACTAGGGTACCAAGAGACCCAGTACTTC
TRBJ2-3,-,many,TRBV5-1,CASSSESTDTQYF,TGCGCCAGCAGCTCAGAAAGCACAGATACGCAGTATTTT
TRBJ1-4,-,-,TRBV5-1,CASSRGQGTNEKLFF,TGCGCCAGCAGCCGGGGGCAGGGAACGAATGAAAAACTGTTTTTT